Below, 14 T cell receptor beta chains from the same sample are listed, as sequenced in a study of blood T cell repertoires in COVID-19. Profiled with immunoSEQ multiplex PCR; TCRdb holds only in-frame clones, not every one. The data show around 420,000 clones, roughly 90% seen once. What was sequenced was PBMCs or T cells enriched from blood (not recorded which). The receptors shown here come from a woman aged 40 to 49 with acute COVID-19.

This rearrangement joins TRBV12-3 or TRBV12-4 to TRBJ1-4, with a possible D match to TRBD1 (6 bases). The germline V and J ends were trimmed by 6 bases and 10 bases, with 12 bases remaining between them. The CDR3 is made up of 12 amino acids. The CDR3, as DNA: TGTGCCAGCAGCACAGAACAGGGAAAACTGTTTTTT. Amino acid sequence: CASSTEQGKLFF.

The J gene is TRBJ2-2, the V gene TRBV5-4; the D gene is possibly TRBD1 (5 bases). The germline gives CDR1 SGHNT, CDR2 YYREEE (reference sequence). Trimming stripped 6 bases from V and 5 bases from J, with 17 bases between. The CDR3 extends over 15 amino acids. The chain's CDR3 is CASKPQGGETGELFF. CDR3 DNA: TGTGCCAGCAAACCGCAGGGCGGTGAGACCGGGGAGCTGTTTTTT.

V gene TRBV6-5 combines with J gene TRBJ2-7; D is possibly TRBD1 (5 bases). The ends were cut back, 0 bases at V and 2 bases at J, with 5 bases in the middle. The CDR3 length is 13 residues. Per germline, CDR1 MNHEY and CDR2 SVGAGI. For the CDR3, the DNA is TGTGCCAGCAGTTACTCGGACACCTACGAGCAGTACTTC. It encodes CASSYSDTYEQYF.

This clone has more than one count but fewer than ten. The chain joins TRBV19 to TRBJ1-3, with D possibly matching TRBD1 (5 bases). From germline, CDR1 is LNHDA and CDR2 SQIVND (reference sequence). Trimming removed 9 bases at V and 6 bases at J, with 21 bases between. This CDR3 region has 15 residues. The CDR3 is CASQPGTRGENTIYF. DNA of the CDR3: TGTGCCAGCCAGCCGGGGACTAGGGGTGAAAACACCATATATTTT.

This chain connects TRBV6-5 to TRBJ2-1; TRBD2 might be the D (6 bases). Trimming removed 2 bases from V and 5 bases from J, with 13 bases in between. Germline assignment: CDR1 MNHEY and CDR2 SVGAGI. The CDR3 sequence is 15 residues long. This chain's CDR3 is CASSYADWGDNEQFF. CDR3 bases: TGTGCCAGCAGTTACGCGGATTGGGGGGACAATGAGCAGTTCTTC.

The chain has TRBV9 and TRBJ1-6; 10 bases align to TRBD1. Germline CDR1 SGDLS, CDR2 YYNGEE. The CDR3 loop spans 14 amino acids. Trimming cost V 1 base and J 13 bases; bases outside gene matches: 5. CDR3 in DNA: TGTGCCAGCAGCGTATCCGGGACAGGGGTTCCCCTCCACTTT. It yields the protein CASSVSGTGVPLHF.

The J gene is TRBJ1-4, the V gene TRBV2; 11 nucleotides line up with TRBD1. The J segment lost 11 bases and the V segment lost 3 bases, leaving 5 bases of the junction unmatched. The CDR3 length is 14 residues. Germline V gene data show CDR1 as SNHLY and CDR2 as FYNNEI. CDR3 sequence (DNA): TGTGCCAGCAGTGAGGACAGGGGGCGCCTGAAACTGTTTTTT. Its protein product is CASSEDRGRLKLFF.

A word on this clone: The identical CDR3 is also encoded by other nucleotide sequences in the sample. V and J are TRBV2 and TRBJ1-1; 7 bases are shared with TRBD1. Unmatched junction bases numbered 6, after V lost 5 bases and J lost 3 bases. The CDR3 spans 14 residues. The germline gives CDR1 SNHLY, CDR2 FYNNEI. CDR3 amino acids: CASSYRGRDTEAFF. The CDR3 nucleotides are TGTGCCAGCAGTTACAGGGGACGGGACACTGAAGCTTTCTTT.

This chain connects TRBV7-2 to TRBJ2-1, with 13 bases lining up with TRBD2. The J segment lost 2 bases and the V segment lost 5 bases, leaving 9 bases of the junction unmatched. The CDR3 covers 18 residues. The germline V gene encodes CDR1 SGHTA and CDR2 FQGNSA. CDR3 amino acids: CASSRTSGGGFTYNEQFF. The CDR3 DNA reads as TGTGCCAGCAGCAGAACTAGCGGGGGGGGATTTACCTACAATGAGCAGTTCTTC.

The DNA of the CDR3 is TGTGCCAGCTCACAATCGGGACAGGGAGTTACTGAAGCTTTCTTT. Amino acids: CASSQSGQGVTEAFF. The gene calls are TRBV18 and TRBJ1-1, with 9 bases matching TRBD1. Germline V gene sequence: CDR1 KGHSH, CDR2 LQKENI. V lost 4 bases to trimming and J lost 5 bases; unmatched junction nucleotides: 8. CDR3 size: 15 residues. Together with reference TRBV18 and TRBJ1-1, the CDR3 gives the full variable domain: NAGVMQNPRHLVRRRGQEARLRCSPMKGHSHVYWYRQLPEEGLKFMVYLQKENIIDESGMPKERFSAEFPKEGPSILRIQQVVRGDSAAYFCASSQSGQGVTEAFFGQGTRLTVV.

The chain has TRBV19 and TRBJ1-4, with 7 positions matching TRBD1. The germline V gene encodes CDR1 LNHDA and CDR2 SQIVND (reference sequence). This CDR3 has 13 amino acids. V trimming: 8 bases; J trimming: 6 bases; junction bases outside the gene matches: 6. The CDR3 region has the DNA TGTGCCAGTTTAGACAGGGAGGATGAAAAACTGTTTTTT. It specifies CASLDREDEKLFF.

This clone turned up a few times. A read error may produce the germline difference seen at one junction end. The chain employs TRBV5-1 and TRBJ2-7; D is unresolved. Per germline, CDR1 SGHRS and CDR2 YFSETQ. This CDR3 has 12 amino acids. In DNA, the CDR3 is TGCGCCAGCAGCTTGCTCTCCCACGAGCAGTACTTC. It specifies CASSLLSHEQYF.

The J gene is TRBJ2-7, the V gene TRBV5-6, with D maybe TRBD2 (7 bases). Germline CDR1 is SGHDT and CDR2 is YYEEEE. Trimming stripped 4 bases from V and 3 bases from J, with 11 bases between. The CDR3 length is 13 residues. Here the CDR3 reads CASSAGARYEQYF. Here the CDR3 DNA reads TGTGCCAGCAGCGCGGGGGCCCGCTACGAGCAGTACTTC.

This clone was picked up a small number of times. The chain has TRBV24-1 and TRBJ1-4; TRBD1 might be the D (5 bases). This CDR3 spans 15 amino acids. Germline-derived CDR1 and CDR2 are KGHDR and SFDVKD. The V gene lost 4 bases and the J gene lost 3 bases, with 11 bases spanning the gap. CDR3 bases: TGTGCCACCAGTGACCCCGGGGGAGCTAATGAAAAACTGTTTTTT. Translation gives CATSDPGGANEKLFF.